The rows below give T cell receptor beta chains drawn from one sample of a study of cytomegalovirus exposure and HLA in healthy donors. Only in-frame clones appear in the TCRdb table, and some are missing; sequencing was by immunoSEQ multiplex PCR. The repertoire holds roughly 59,000 clones, about 92% seen once, with about 5.2% in the top ten. Sequences were obtained from PBMCs. Source of these receptors: a man in his late teens or twenties in good health and CMV-seropositive. Each CDR3 is given with its conserved first and last residue. Where a row states a size, it is once, few, many or the class of an expanded clone; other rows omit it.

v_gene: TRBV4-1
j_gene: TRBJ1-1
abundance: .
CDR3aa: CASSRQQGVAEAFF

v_gene: TRBV5-8
j_gene: TRBJ1-2
abundance: once
CDR3aa: CASSDRDHGYTF

v_gene: TRBV5-1
j_gene: TRBJ2-1
abundance: .
CDR3aa: CASSLRLAGGPPYNEQFF

v_gene: TRBV11-2
j_gene: TRBJ2-7
abundance: few
CDR3aa: CASSFLRDEQYF

v_gene: TRBV5-4
j_gene: TRBJ2-7
abundance: .
CDR3aa: CASSFLGGRSYEQYF

v_gene: TRBV18
j_gene: TRBJ1-3
abundance: .
CDR3aa: CASSPGGSAGNTIYF

v_gene: TRBV7-9
j_gene: TRBJ1-2
abundance: once
CDR3aa: CASSVQGSRDGYTF

v_gene: TRBV11-1
j_gene: TRBJ2-3
abundance: .
CDR3aa: CASSWDSYTDTQYF

v_gene: TRBV6-6
j_gene: TRBJ2-7
abundance: few
CDR3aa: CASSYPGGTGQNEQYF

v_gene: TRBV28
j_gene: TRBJ2-7
abundance: .
CDR3aa: CASSLGTHHGEQYF

v_gene: TRBV7-3
j_gene: TRBJ2-5
abundance: .
CDR3aa: CASSSGQGVGQETQYF

v_gene: TRBV28
j_gene: TRBJ1-1
abundance: .
CDR3aa: CASTSGQLIMNTEAFF

v_gene: TRBV7-2
j_gene: TRBJ2-2
abundance: .
CDR3aa: CASSLRVAGTGELFF

v_gene: TRBV6-5
j_gene: TRBJ1-1
abundance: few
CDR3aa: CASSHRQDEAFF

v_gene: TRBV10-1
j_gene: TRBJ2-1
abundance: .
CDR3aa: CASSEQRYNEQFF

v_gene: TRBV27
j_gene: TRBJ2-6
abundance: .
CDR3aa: CASRQRQGIAGANVLTF

v_gene: TRBV7-6
j_gene: TRBJ2-7
abundance: once
CDR3aa: CASSPGQGVGEQYF

v_gene: TRBV4-1
j_gene: TRBJ2-7
abundance: once
CDR3aa: CASSQEASGLYEQYF

v_gene: TRBV2
j_gene: TRBJ2-1
abundance: .
CDR3aa: CASSEKGTSQNEQFF

v_gene: TRBV29-1
j_gene: TRBJ2-5
abundance: .
CDR3aa: CSVDQGQGETQYF

v_gene: TRBV7-6
j_gene: TRBJ1-3
abundance: .
CDR3aa: CASSLGYRNTIYF

v_gene: TRBV10-3
j_gene: TRBJ2-5
abundance: .
CDR3aa: CAANRDREKETQYF

v_gene: TRBV28
j_gene: TRBJ1-2
abundance: .
CDR3aa: CASRRGQEGGYTF

v_gene: TRBV6-4
j_gene: TRBJ2-7
abundance: .
CDR3aa: CASSDSIQDRDSYEQYF

v_gene: TRBV2
j_gene: TRBJ2-2
abundance: .
CDR3aa: CASRDPPQGSGTGELFF

v_gene: TRBV28
j_gene: TRBJ1-3
abundance: .
CDR3aa: CASSFEREVSTIYF

v_gene: TRBV7-8
j_gene: TRBJ2-6
abundance: once
CDR3aa: CAIKGAEGSGANVLTF

v_gene: TRBV2
j_gene: TRBJ2-2
abundance: few
CDR3aa: CASSPPQFNTGELFF

v_gene: TRBV27
j_gene: TRBJ2-7
abundance: .
CDR3aa: CASRYSGTTYEQYF

v_gene: TRBV28
j_gene: TRBJ2-7
abundance: .
CDR3aa: CASRLAGAGSYEQYF

v_gene: TRBV27
j_gene: TRBJ2-1
abundance: once
CDR3aa: CASSLHKRNEQFF

v_gene: TRBV19
j_gene: TRBJ2-3
abundance: .
CDR3aa: CASNSEGLNAGQYF

v_gene: TRBV13
j_gene: TRBJ1-2
abundance: .
CDR3aa: CASSLISTGGNYGYTF

v_gene: TRBV2
j_gene: TRBJ1-4
abundance: .
CDR3aa: CASTRDRDEKLFF

v_gene: TRBV7-3
j_gene: TRBJ2-5
abundance: .
CDR3aa: CASSSGETQYF

v_gene: TRBV4-2
j_gene: TRBJ2-5
abundance: .
CDR3aa: CASSQEGLQETQYF

v_gene: TRBV7-2
j_gene: TRBJ1-4
abundance: once
CDR3aa: CASSSGTTNEKLFF

v_gene: TRBV7-6
j_gene: TRBJ2-7
abundance: .
CDR3aa: CASSLGLAGDSEQYF

v_gene: TRBV9
j_gene: TRBJ1-3
abundance: .
CDR3aa: CASSRGLGGNTIYF

v_gene: TRBV28
j_gene: TRBJ1-2
abundance: .
CDR3aa: CASSLSGGTKDGYTF

v_gene: TRBV2
j_gene: TRBJ2-5
abundance: .
CDR3aa: CASSYDRVGETQYF

v_gene: TRBV28
j_gene: .
abundance: .
CDR3aa: CASIPPGTGSSNEQYF

v_gene: TRBV15
j_gene: TRBJ2-1
abundance: once
CDR3aa: CATSIVTRPNEQFF

v_gene: TRBV29-1
j_gene: TRBJ2-3
abundance: once
CDR3aa: CSVRASGTSDTQYF

v_gene: TRBV19
j_gene: TRBJ2-7
abundance: .
CDR3aa: CASSSRQGATEQYF

v_gene: TRBV2
j_gene: TRBJ2-7
abundance: .
CDR3aa: CASSALAGGYEQYF

v_gene: TRBV19
j_gene: TRBJ1-2
abundance: .
CDR3aa: CASSIVARGYNGYTF

v_gene: TRBV23-1
j_gene: TRBJ1-1
abundance: .
CDR3aa: CAGQKTGLNTEAFF

v_gene: TRBV5-1
j_gene: TRBJ2-1
abundance: .
CDR3aa: CASTRDGLAINEQFF

v_gene: TRBV28
j_gene: TRBJ2-1
abundance: .
CDR3aa: CASSSSGTSVNEQFF